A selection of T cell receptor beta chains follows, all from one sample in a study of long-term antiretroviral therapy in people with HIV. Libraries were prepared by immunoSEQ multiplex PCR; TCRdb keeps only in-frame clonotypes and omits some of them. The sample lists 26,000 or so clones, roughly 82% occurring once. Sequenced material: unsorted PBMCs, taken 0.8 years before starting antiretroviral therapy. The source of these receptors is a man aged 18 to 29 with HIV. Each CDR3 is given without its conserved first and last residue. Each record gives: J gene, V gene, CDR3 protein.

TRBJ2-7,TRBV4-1,ASSQGFFKERRSSYEQY
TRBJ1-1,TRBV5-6,ASSSPYGRDTEAF
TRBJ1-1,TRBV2,ASRLDTGEDEAF
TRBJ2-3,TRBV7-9,ASSLSWGPDTDTQY
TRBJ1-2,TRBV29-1,SVEWVTQTNYGYT
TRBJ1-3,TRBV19,ASSIGTGEHTIY
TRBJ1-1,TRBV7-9,ATPRAGTEAF
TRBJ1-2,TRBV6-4,ASSGPGGKGYT
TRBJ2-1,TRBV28,ASSLGSSSYNEQF
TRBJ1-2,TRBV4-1,ASSHLVRGRDYGYT
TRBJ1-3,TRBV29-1,SVGLRAAGSIGNTIY
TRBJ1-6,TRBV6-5,ATLGQDNSPLH
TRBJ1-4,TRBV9,ASSVAGTGNEKLF
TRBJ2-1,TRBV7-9,ASSSGPGGSNEQF
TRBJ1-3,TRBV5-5,ASSAGTDSGNTIY
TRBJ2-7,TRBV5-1,ASSLAGTGAYEQY
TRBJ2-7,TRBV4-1,ASSQEGWGGLPYEQY
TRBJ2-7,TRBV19,ASRPGGQGSYEQY
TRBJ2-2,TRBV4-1,ASSQAGQPGELF
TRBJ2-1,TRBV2,ASSPTGQNNEQF
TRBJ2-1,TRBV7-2,ASSLDRGLSYNEQF
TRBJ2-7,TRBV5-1,ASSQTGSFLYEQY
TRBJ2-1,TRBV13,ASRPQGLPYNEQF
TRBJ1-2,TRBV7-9,ASSWEAGGLNYGYT
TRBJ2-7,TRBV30,AWRVAGGSYEQY
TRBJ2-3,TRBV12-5,ASGRTHGGDTQY
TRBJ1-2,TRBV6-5,ASSYDRGGGYT
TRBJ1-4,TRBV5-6,ASSFGTGVGEKLF
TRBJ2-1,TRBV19,ASSDTSGASNEQF
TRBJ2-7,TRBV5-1,ASSASPGQEQY
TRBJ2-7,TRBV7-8,ASSLGGMSYEQY
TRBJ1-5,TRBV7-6,ASSLEPSVGSNQPQH
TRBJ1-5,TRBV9,ASSVESSNQPQH
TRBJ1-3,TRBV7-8,ASSAYPYFSGNTIY
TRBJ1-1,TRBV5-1,ASSQNTEAF
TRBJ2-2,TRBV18,ASSPGQGGNTGELF
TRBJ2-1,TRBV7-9,ASSGTGRGYAYNEQF
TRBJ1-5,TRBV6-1,ASSEYGGNQPQH
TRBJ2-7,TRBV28,ASATGTGGYEQY
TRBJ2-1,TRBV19,ASSIPGHLNEQF
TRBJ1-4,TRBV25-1,ASSGLTGSGLF
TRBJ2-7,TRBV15,ATSREDSSLYEQY